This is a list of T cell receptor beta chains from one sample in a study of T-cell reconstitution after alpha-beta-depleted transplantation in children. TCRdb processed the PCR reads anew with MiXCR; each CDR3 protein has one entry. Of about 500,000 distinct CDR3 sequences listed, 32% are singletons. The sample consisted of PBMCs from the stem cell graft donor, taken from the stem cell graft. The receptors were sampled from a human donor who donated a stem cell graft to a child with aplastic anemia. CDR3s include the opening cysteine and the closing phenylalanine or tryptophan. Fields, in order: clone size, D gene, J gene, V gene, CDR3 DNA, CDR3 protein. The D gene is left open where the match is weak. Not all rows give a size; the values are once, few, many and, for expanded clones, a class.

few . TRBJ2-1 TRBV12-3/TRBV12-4 TGTGCCAGCAGTTTATGGGGGGGCAAAAACAATGAGCAGTTCTTC CASSLWGGKNNEQFF
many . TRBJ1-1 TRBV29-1 TGCAGCGTCCCCTCGGGGGTCGGGGCTGAAGCTTTCTTT CSVPSGVGAEAFF
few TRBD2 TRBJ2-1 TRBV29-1 TGCAGCGTTGCCTTAGCGGGAGGGACTGATGAGCAGTTCTTC CSVALAGGTDEQFF
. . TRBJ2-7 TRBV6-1 TGTGCCAGCAGTCAAGAGGGAGGTTCCTACGAGCAGTACTTC CASSQEGGSYEQYF
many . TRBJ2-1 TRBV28 TGTGCCAGCAGTCCCCCCGGCTCCTACAATGAGCAGTTCTTC CASSPPGSYNEQFF
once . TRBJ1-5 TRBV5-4 TGTGCCAGCAGCTTGGCCCCCCAATCGTCCCCAGCATGGGTGCATCAGCCCCAGCATTTT CASSLAPQSSPAWVHQPQHF
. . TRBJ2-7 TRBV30 TGTGCCTGGGGCCTTCAGGGAATAACCTACGAGCAGTACTTC CAWGLQGITYEQYF
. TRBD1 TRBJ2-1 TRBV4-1 TGCGCCAGCAGCCTGGCCCGGACAGGGGGCCACAATGAGCAGTTCTTC CASSLARTGGHNEQFF
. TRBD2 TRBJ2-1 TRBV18 TGTGCCAGCTCACCACTAACTAGCGGCGACAATGAGCAGTTCTTC CASSPLTSGDNEQFF
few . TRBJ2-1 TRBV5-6 TGTGCCAGCAGCGCGACTGGTTCCTACAATGAGCAGTTCTTC CASSATGSYNEQFF
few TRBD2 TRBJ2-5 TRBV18 TGTGCCAGCACTAGCGGAGAGACCCAGTACTTC CASTSGETQYF
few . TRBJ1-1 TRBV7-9 TGTGCCAGCAGCCGTATCCGGTCGGAGGACACTGAAGCTTTCTTT CASSRIRSEDTEAFF
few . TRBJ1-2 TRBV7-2 TGTGCCAGCAGCTTAGTAGGGGTTAAGGGAAGGGATGGCTACACCTTC CASSLVGVKGRDGYTF
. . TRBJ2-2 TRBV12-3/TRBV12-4 TGTGCCAGCAGTTCCCGGCGAGGGGGGAACACCGGGGAGCTGTTTTTT CASSSRRGGNTGELFF
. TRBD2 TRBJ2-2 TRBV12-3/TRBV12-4 TGTGCCAGCAGCCTTAGCGGGATTGACACCGGGGAGCTGTTTTTT CASSLSGIDTGELFF
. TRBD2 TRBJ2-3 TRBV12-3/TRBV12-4 TGTGCCAGCAGATTAGCGGGAGGACGTTCAGATACGCAGTATTTT CASRLAGGRSDTQYF
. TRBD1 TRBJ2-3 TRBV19 TGTGCCAGTAGTATGGGGGACAGGGTAGGCACAGATACGCAGTATTTT CASSMGDRVGTDTQYF
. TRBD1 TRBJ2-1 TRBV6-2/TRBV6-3 TGTGCCAGCACCCACGACAGGGGGCATTTCTATGAGCAGTTCTTC CASTHDRGHFYEQFF
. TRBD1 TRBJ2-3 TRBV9 TGTGCCAGCAGCCCCGGACAGGGGTGGGCAGATACGCAGTATTTT CASSPGQGWADTQYF
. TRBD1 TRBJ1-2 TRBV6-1 TGTGCCAGCAGCCGGCGGGACAGGTTCTATGGCTACACCTTC CASSRRDRFYGYTF
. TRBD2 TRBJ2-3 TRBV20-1 TGCAGTGCCCAGCTAGCGGGAGGTCCAGATACGCAGTATTTT CSAQLAGGPDTQYF
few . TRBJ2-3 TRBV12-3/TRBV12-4 TGTGCCAGCAGACCTTCGACGGATACGCAGTATTTT CASRPSTDTQYF
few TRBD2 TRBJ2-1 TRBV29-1 TGCAGCGCCGCCGGACTAGATGAGCAGTTCTTC CSAAGLDEQFF
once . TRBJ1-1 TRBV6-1 TGTGCCAGCAGCCCCATCGGGGGCAGAAGCACTGAAGCTTTCTTT CASSPIGGRSTEAFF
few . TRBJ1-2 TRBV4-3 TGCGCCAGCAGCCAGAGGGGGACCGGGATTCTCTATGGCTACACCTTC CASSQRGTGILYGYTF
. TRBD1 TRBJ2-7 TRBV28 TGTGCCAGCAGTTACATGGTCGGACAGGGCCCCTACGAGCAGTACTTC CASSYMVGQGPYEQYF
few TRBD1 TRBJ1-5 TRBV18 TGTGCCAGCTCACCATTGGGACAGGGGGTACGAGGCAATCAGCCCCAGCATTTT CASSPLGQGVRGNQPQHF
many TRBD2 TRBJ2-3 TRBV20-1 TGCAGTGCTTCCATGACTAGCGGGAGTTCTGCAGATACGCAGTATTTT CSASMTSGSSADTQYF
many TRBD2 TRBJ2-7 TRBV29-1 TGCAGCGTTGAAGAAGCGGGACGCAACTACGAGCAGTACTTC CSVEEAGRNYEQYF
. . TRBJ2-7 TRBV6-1 TGTGCCAGCAGGAAAGGACAGAACTCCTACGAGCAGTACTTC CASRKGQNSYEQYF
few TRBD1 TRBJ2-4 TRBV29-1 TGCAGCGTTGAAGGGGGACAGGAGCTAGCCAAAAACATTCAGTACTTC CSVEGGQELAKNIQYF
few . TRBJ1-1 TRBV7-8 TGTGCCAGCAGCTACATGTTGAAGCGCGAACGTGCGAACACTGAAGCTTTCTTT CASSYMLKRERANTEAFF
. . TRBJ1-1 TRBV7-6 TGTGCCAGCAGCTTCCTCGGGGGCATGAACACTGAAGCTTTCTTT CASSFLGGMNTEAFF
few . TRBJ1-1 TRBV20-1 TGCAGTGCTAGGCACAGGACCGGCACTGAAGCTTTCTTT CSARHRTGTEAFF
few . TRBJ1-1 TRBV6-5 TGTGCCAGCAGTTACTCCGGCAGGACGAACACTGAAGCTTTCTTT CASSYSGRTNTEAFF
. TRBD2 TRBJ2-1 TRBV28 TGTGCCAGCAGTTTAACACCAGGCATGCTTGCGGGAGGGCCCTTATCCTACAATGAGCAGTTCTTC CASSLTPGMLAGGPLSYNEQFF
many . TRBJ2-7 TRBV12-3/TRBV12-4 TGTGCCAGCAGTCCAGGGTTAGCCGACTACGAGCAGTACTTC CASSPGLADYEQYF
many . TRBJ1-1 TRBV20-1 TGCAGTGCTAGACGGGGGGTTACCGTGAACACTGAAGCTTTCTTT CSARRGVTVNTEAFF
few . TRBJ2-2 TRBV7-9 TGTGCCAGCAGCTTCCCCAGGGTCACGAACACCGGGGAGCTGTTTTTT CASSFPRVTNTGELFF
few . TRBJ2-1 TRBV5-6 TGTGCCAGCACTCGAGGGCCCTCCTACAATGAGCAGTTCTTC CASTRGPSYNEQFF
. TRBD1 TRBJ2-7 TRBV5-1 TGCGCCAGCAGCAACCCGGGACAGGCCTACGAGCAGTACTTC CASSNPGQAYEQYF
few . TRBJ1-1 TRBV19 TGTGCCAGTATCCCGGGGACCGGCGGGAACACTGAAGCTTTCTTT CASIPGTGGNTEAFF
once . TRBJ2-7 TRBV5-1 TGCGCCAGCAGCTGGGGAACAGGGATGCTCTCCTACGAGCAGTACTTC CASSWGTGMLSYEQYF